These 32 T cell receptor beta chains were all obtained from the same sample, sequenced in a study of Graves' ophthalmopathy and Graves' hyperthyroidism. Investigators amplified TCR beta CDR3 regions from RNA transcripts. Scientists carried out first-round RT-PCR using HTBI primers and then a second-round multiplex PCR. Via MiXCR, TCRdb re-called the multiplex PCR reads, giving one row per CDR3 protein. The sample yields 650,000 to 900,000 distinct CDR3 sequences, 40% seen once. Specimen: peripheral blood. Receptors were obtained from an adult man with Graves' ophthalmopathy.

This clonotype was detected many times. The V and J genes are TRBV7-2 and TRBJ1-3; no reliable D call. This CDR3 contains 11 residues. Germline-derived CDR1 and CDR2 are SGHTA and FQGNSA. The V end lost 4 bases, the J end lost 8 bases, and 6 bases lay between the germline ends. DNA of the CDR3: TGTGCCAGCAGCTCGGCGCACACCATATATTTT. It is translated as CASSSAHTIYF.

There are many counts of this clonotype. The V call is TRBV19, the J call TRBJ2-6; 8 bases match TRBD1. The CDR3 consists of 16 residues. Germline trimming cut 9 bases from V and 4 bases from J; bases unmatched to any gene: 11. Germline CDR1 LNHDA, CDR2 SQIVND (reference sequence). The CDR3 DNA sequence: TGTGCCAGCCTCCGAGACAGGGGTGCAGGGGCCAACGTCCTGACTTTC. Translation gives CASLRDRGAGANVLTF.

The chain carries TRBV5-4 and TRBJ2-5; D tentatively fits TRBD1 or TRBD2 (5 bases each). Germline-derived CDR1 and CDR2 are SGHNT and YYREEE (reference sequence). V lost 5 bases and J lost 0, with 14 bases in between. This CDR3 contains 15 residues. The CDR3 reads CASSLRDGYQETQYF. CDR3 coding DNA: TGTGCCAGCAGTCTCCGGGACGGATACCAAGAGACCCAGTACTTC.

This clonotype has a handful of counts. The rearrangement joins TRBV11-2 to TRBJ1-1, with D maybe TRBD1 (5 bases). The length of the CDR3 is 16 residues. V was trimmed by 6 bases and J by 0 bases, leaving 17 bases between them. Germline V CDR1 and CDR2: SGHAT, FQNNGV. The CDR3, as DNA: TGTGCCAGCAGTTTTGACCGTGGGGCCTTGAACACTGAAGCTTTCTTT. This codes for CASSFDRGALNTEAFF. The full variable domain, with the rest looked up from reference TRBV11-2 and TRBJ1-1, is EAGVAQSPRYKIIEKRQSVAFWCNPISGHATLYWYQQILGQGPKLLIQFQNNGVVDDSQLPKDRFSAERLKGVDSTLKIQPAKLEDSAVYLCASSFDRGALNTEAFFGQGTRLTVV.

The chain couples TRBV5-1 to TRBJ2-7; 8 bases are shared with TRBD1. V was pared by 4 bases and J by 6 bases, with 9 bases of the junction left unmatched. CDR1 and CDR2 (germline): SGHRS, YFSETQ. CDR3 length equals 14 residues. CDR3 residues: CASSIRTGTFEQYF. The CDR3 DNA reads as TGCGCCAGCAGCATCCGGACAGGGACCTTCGAGCAGTACTTC.

This chain links TRBV10-3 with TRBJ1-2; 7 nucleotides align to TRBD1. CDR3 length equals 13 residues. V was pared by 2 bases and J by 8 bases, with 5 bases of the junction left unmatched. Germline V gives CDR1 ENHRY, CDR2 SYGVKD. The CDR3 here is CAISEPDRDGYTF. Written as DNA, the CDR3 is TGTGCCATCAGTGAGCCTGACAGGGACGGCTACACCTTC.

The chain combines TRBV10-3 with TRBJ2-5; 10 positions match TRBD2. V lost 4 bases to trimming and J lost 0 bases; unmatched junction nucleotides: 11. In germline, CDR1 is ENHRY, CDR2 SYGVKD. This CDR3 is 18 amino acids long. The CDR3 DNA reads TGTGCCATCAGTGGCCTGGCTAGCGGGAGCACGTACCAAGAGACCCAGTACTTC. This codes for CAISGLASGSTYQETQYF.

The J gene is TRBJ1-5, the V gene TRBV20-1; TRBD1 aligns across 8 bases. V was pared by 0 bases and J by 6 bases, with 7 bases of the junction left unmatched. Germline-derived CDR1 and CDR2 are DFQATT and SNEGSKA (reference sequence). This CDR3 has 15 residues. The CDR3 nucleotides read TGCAGTGCTAGAGAACCAAAACAGGGGGGTCAGCCCCAGCATTTT. Translation gives CSAREPKQGGQPQHF.

The chain joins TRBV7-3 to TRBJ1-1, with D unresolved. CDR3 length: 16 amino acids. Germline CDR1 reads SGHTA; CDR2 reads FQGTGA. Trimming removed 1 base at V and 1 base at J, with 13 bases between. The CDR3 here is CASSLNGRPPNTEAFF. The CDR3, as DNA: TGTGCCAGCAGCTTAAATGGCCGACCCCCGAACACTGAAGCTTTCTTT.

This clonotype has ten or more counts. This chain connects TRBV25-1 to TRBJ1-1; 8 bases align to TRBD1. This CDR3 has 13 residues. V trimming: 6 bases; J trimming: 4 bases; junction bases outside the gene matches: 4. From germline, CDR1 is MGHDK and CDR2 SYGVNS. The CDR3 DNA reads as TGTGCCAGCAGATCAACAGGGGGCACTGAAGCTTTCTTT. The encoded protein is CASRSTGGTEAFF.

This clonotype has a handful of counts. The chain couples TRBV6-5 to TRBJ1-6, with D maybe TRBD1 (6 bases). Trimming left V 6 bases short and J 6 bases short, with 9 bases between. CDR1 and CDR2 from the germline V gene are MNHEY and SVGAGI. The CDR3 has 13 amino acids. This CDR3 is CASRGAINSPLHF. Here the CDR3 DNA reads TGTGCCAGCAGGGGGGCCATTAATTCACCCCTCCACTTT.

V gene TRBV19 combines with J gene TRBJ2-2; perhaps TRBD1 as D (6 bases). V dropped 1 base and J dropped 4 bases, with 7 bases sitting between them. Germline CDR1 LNHDA, CDR2 SQIVND (reference sequence). This CDR3 is built from 14 residues. The CDR3 spells CASSIVGGTGELFF. CDR3 bases: TGTGCCAGTAGTATAGTAGGGGGCACCGGGGAGCTGTTTTTT. Full variable domain (rest looked up from reference TRBV19 and TRBJ2-2): DGGITQSPKYLFRKEGQNVTLSCEQNLNHDAMYWYRQDPGQGLRLIYYSQIVNDFQKGDIAEGYSVSREKKESFPLTVTSAQKNPTAFYLCASSIVGGTGELFFGEGSRLTVL.

This clonotype was counted many times. The gene calls are TRBV11-2 and TRBJ2-7; 10 nucleotides line up with TRBD2. The CDR3 runs 14 residues. V lost 5 bases to trimming and J lost 3 bases; unmatched junction nucleotides: 4. Germline V lookup: CDR1 SGHAT, CDR2 FQNNGV. For the CDR3, the DNA is TGTGCCAGCAGCCCAAGGACTAGCGGCTACGAGCAGTACTTC. Amino acids: CASSPRTSGYEQYF.

In its sample, this clonotype was seen a few times. The CDR3 protein is CSARANGAGRQTQYF. The CDR3 region has the DNA TGCAGTGCTAGAGCTAATGGGGCAGGGAGGCAGACCCAGTACTTC. V is TRBV20-1 and J is TRBJ2-5, with a weak D call TRBD2 (6 bases). This CDR3 comprises 15 residues. V lost 1 base to trimming and J lost 6 bases, with 18 bases between them. Germline-derived CDR1 and CDR2 are DFQATT and SNEGSKA (reference sequence).

The J gene is TRBJ1-5, the V gene TRBV5-1, with 10 bases matching TRBD1. From germline, CDR1 is SGHRS and CDR2 YFSETQ. The CDR3 loop spans 15 amino acids. V lost 3 bases to trimming and J lost 4 bases; unmatched junction nucleotides: 4. The CDR3 loop is CASSSGTGDNQPQHF. The CDR3 DNA reads as TGCGCCAGCAGCTCCGGGACAGGGGATAATCAGCCCCAGCATTTT.

This clonotype was seen only a few times. The chain uses TRBV20-1 and TRBJ2-7; 8 nucleotides line up with TRBD2. Trimming removed 6 bases from V and 4 bases from J; junction bases left unmatched: 8. Germline CDR1 is DFQATT and CDR2 is SNEGSKA (reference sequence). This CDR3 contains 13 residues. The CDR3 bases are TGCAGTGCCGCAACTAGCGGCGCTTACGAGCAGTACTTC. It yields the protein CSAATSGAYEQYF.

In this sample, this clonotype turned up once. The V and J genes are TRBV2 and TRBJ2-7, with D maybe TRBD2 (5 bases). Trimming left V 5 bases short and J 2 bases short, with 16 bases between. CDR1 SNHLY and CDR2 FYNNEI come from the germline V gene. The CDR3 has 15 residues. In DNA, the CDR3 is TGTGCCAGCAGTTACAGCTCGAGGGTCACCTACGAGCAGTACTTC. This encodes CASSYSSRVTYEQYF.

With regard to this clonotype: A read error is possible here, since a much larger clone lies one base away. The V gene is TRBV6-2 or TRBV6-3, the J gene TRBJ2-7; no reliable D call. The CDR3 length is 13 residues. V lost 5 bases and J lost 5, with 13 bases in between. CDR1 is MNHEY and CDR2 is SVGEGT in the germline V gene. CDR3 region: CASSDAGSDEQYF. CDR3 nucleotides: TGTGCCAGCAGTGATGCCGGCTCGGACGAGCAGTACTTC.

This clonotype was counted ten times or more. V usage is TRBV10-2 and J usage is TRBJ2-6; D not resolved. The CDR3 is 14 amino acids. Germline assignment: CDR1 WSHSY and CDR2 SAAADI. V dropped 6 bases and J dropped 4 bases, with 10 bases sitting between them. In DNA form, the CDR3 reads TGCGCCAGCAGCCCCCGGACGGGGGCCAACGTCCTGACTTTC. As protein: CASSPRTGANVLTF.

A remark on this clonotype: A read error may be the cause here, since a much bigger clone is one base away. The gene calls are TRBV7-8 and TRBJ1-1, with a weak D call TRBD1 (6 bases). This CDR3 has 12 residues. Germline V gives CDR1 SGHVS, CDR2 FQNEAQ. The chain's CDR3 is CACSSMDSEAFF. For the CDR3, the DNA is TGTGCCTGCAGCTCTATGGACAGTGAAGCTTTCTTT.

As concerns this clonotype: This clone may be a read error of a much larger clone one base away. Because the CDR3 is missing its conserved closing phenylalanine or tryptophan, this is likely a read error. The chain combines TRBV7-9 with TRBJ2-5; tentatively, D is TRBD2 (6 bases). The length of the CDR3 is 15 residues. CDR1 SEHNR and CDR2 FQNEAQ come from the germline V gene (reference sequence). With 5 bases removed from V and 5 bases from J, the gap between germline ends came to 18 bases. The DNA for the CDR3 is TGTGCCAGCAGCCAAACCCTCGTTAGCGGCGAGACCCAGTACGTC. Protein: CASSQTLVSGETQYV.

The chain combines TRBV7-2 with TRBJ2-2; D gene ambiguous. V lost 5 bases and J 6 bases, leaving 10 bases between the germline ends. Germline V gene data show CDR1 as SGHTA and CDR2 as FQGNSA. The CDR3 is made up of 13 amino acids. The CDR3 DNA is TGTGCCAGCAGCCACGTAGGCCCCGGGGAGCTGTTTTTT. This codes for CASSHVGPGELFF.

This chain joins TRBV28 and TRBJ2-6, with no clear D. V was clipped by 8 bases and J by 4 bases, with 15 bases between them. The germline gives CDR1 MDHEN, CDR2 SYDVKM. This CDR3 spans 15 amino acids. CDR3 bases: TGTGCCAGCGGTACGGTGGGGATCGGGGCCAACGTCCTGACTTTC. This codes for CASGTVGIGANVLTF. Looking up the rest from reference TRBV28 and TRBJ2-6 gives the full variable domain: DVKVTQSSRYLVKRTGEKVFLECVQDMDHENMFWYRQDPGLGLRLIYFSYDVKMKEKGDIPEGYSVSREKKERFSLILESASTNQTSMYLCASGTVGIGANVLTFGAGSRLTVL.

V is TRBV2 and J is TRBJ1-5, with D tentatively TRBD1 (5 bases). CDR3 size: 15 residues. Germline lookup yields CDR1 SNHLY and CDR2 FYNNEI. V dropped 3 bases and J dropped 1 base, with 10 bases sitting between them. The CDR3 region is CASSDLRDSNQPQHF. The CDR3 DNA is TGTGCCAGCAGTGACCTCCGGGACAGCAATCAGCCCCAGCATTTT.

This clonotype was seen more than once but under ten times. The chain has TRBV24-1 and TRBJ1-5, with TRBD1 identical over 7 bases. Germline assignment: CDR1 KGHDR and CDR2 SFDVKD. V lost 6 bases and J lost 2; bases outside the gene matches: 6. CDR3 length equals 15 residues. CDR3 sequence reads: CATSYLGQGNQPQHF. CDR3 sequence (DNA): TGTGCCACCAGTTACTTAGGACAGGGCAATCAGCCCCAGCATTTT.

Many counts were recorded for this clonotype. The genes are TRBV2 and TRBJ1-1; D is undetermined. In germline, CDR1 is SNHLY, CDR2 FYNNEI. The CDR3 is 12 residues long. Trimming cost V 10 bases and J 0 bases, with 9 bases left between them. CDR3 DNA sequence: TGTGCCATCGGGGTCATGAACACTGAAGCTTTCTTT. Its translation: CAIGVMNTEAFF.

This clonotype occurred many times. The rearrangement uses TRBV10-3 and TRBJ2-5; TRBD2 matches 10 bases. With 2 bases clipped from V and 5 bases from J, the junction kept 11 bases outside the gene matches. Germline assignment: CDR1 ENHRY and CDR2 SYGVKD. The CDR3 contains 17 residues. In nucleotides, the CDR3 is TGTGCCATCAGTGAGCGGGAACTAGCGGGGTCCGGGGAGACCCAGTACTTC. Residues: CAISERELAGSGETQYF.

This clonotype was picked up a small number of times. The chain uses TRBV3-1 and TRBJ2-5; 8 bases agree with TRBD2. This CDR3 is 13 amino acids long. V was pared by 4 bases and J by 7 bases, with 5 bases of the junction left unmatched. The germline CDR1 and CDR2 sequences are LGHDT and YNNKEL (reference sequence). DNA for the CDR3: TGTGCCAGCAGCCGACTAGCGTTAGGGACCCAGTACTTC. It codes for CASSRLALGTQYF.

The genes are TRBV7-2 and TRBJ2-7, with no clear D. Trimming left V 4 bases short and J 7 bases short, with 11 bases between. The CDR3 totals 12 residues. Germline lookup yields CDR1 SGHTA and CDR2 FQGNSA. CDR3 sequence reads: CASSSPVGEQYF. The CDR3 bases are TGTGCCAGCAGCTCGCCGGTAGGGGAGCAGTACTTC. The entire variable domain, with the rest obtained from reference TRBV7-2 and TRBJ2-7, is as follows: GAGVSQSPSNKVTEKGKDVELRCDPISGHTALYWYRQSLGQGLEFLIYFQGNSAPDKSGLPSDRFSAERTGGSVSTLTIQRTQQEDSAVYLCASSSPVGEQYFGPGTRLTVT.

This chain's CDR3 is CASSLQQGVQETQYF. DNA for the CDR3: TGCGCCAGCAGCTTACAACAGGGTGTCCAAGAGACCCAGTACTTC. The chain links TRBV5-1 to TRBJ2-5, with D perhaps TRBD1 (6 bases). V was trimmed by 2 bases and J by 1 base, leaving 12 bases between them. This CDR3 comprises 15 residues. CDR1 SGHRS and CDR2 YFSETQ come from the germline V gene.

The J gene is TRBJ1-2, the V gene TRBV7-2; no clear D. CDR3 length: 15 amino acids. Per germline, CDR1 SGHTA and CDR2 FQGNSA. The V gene lost 11 bases and the J gene lost 2 bases, with 21 bases spanning the gap. The CDR3 coding sequence is TGTGCCGGGAACCTACTGGGCAGATTCAACTATGGCTACACCTTC. Protein: CAGNLLGRFNYGYTF. The whole variable domain, remainder taken from reference TRBV7-2 and TRBJ1-2, is GAGVSQSPSNKVTEKGKDVELRCDPISGHTALYWYRQSLGQGLEFLIYFQGNSAPDKSGLPSDRFSAERTGGSVSTLTIQRTQQEDSAVYLCAGNLLGRFNYGYTFGSGTRLTVV.

DNA for the CDR3: TGTGCCAGCTCGTCCGGGACTAGCGGACACCAAGAGACCCAGTACTTC. Its translation is CASSSGTSGHQETQYF. This rearrangement joins TRBV25-1 to TRBJ2-5; TRBD2 matches 11 bases. The junction had 8 bases not matched to a gene; V was cut back by 8 bases and J by 0 bases. Per the germline V gene, CDR1 is MGHDK and CDR2 is SYGVNS. The CDR3 is 16 amino acids.